Following are 2 T cell receptor beta chains from one sample sequenced in a study of T cell responses to AZD1222 COVID-19 vaccine. This table comes from immunoSEQ multiplex PCR, and its TCRdb copy is limited to in-frame clones, with some not included. The profile shows over 150,000 clones, around 89% of them singletons. Material: peripheral blood, obtained on day 0 of AZD1222 vaccination. The source of these receptors is an adult in good health.

The V gene is TRBV5-6, the J gene TRBJ2-1, with TRBD2 matching 11 bases. Germline V lookup: CDR1 SGHDT, CDR2 YYEEEE. With V trimmed by 3 bases and J by 4 bases, 12 bases remained unmatched. The CDR3 runs to 18 residues. CDR3 sequence: CASSSDFSSGGSYNEQFF. DNA of the CDR3: TGTGCCAGCAGCTCGGACTTTTCTAGCGGGGGGTCTTACAATGAGCAGTTCTTC.

The V gene is TRBV10-3, the J gene TRBJ1-3, with D hard to call. Trimming pared 10 bases from V and 3 bases from J, leaving 7 bases between. Germline V lookup: CDR1 ENHRY, CDR2 SYGVKD. CDR3 length equals 11 residues. DNA for the CDR3: TGTGCCACCTGGAGTGGAAACACCATATATTTT. This sequence encodes CATWSGNTIYF.